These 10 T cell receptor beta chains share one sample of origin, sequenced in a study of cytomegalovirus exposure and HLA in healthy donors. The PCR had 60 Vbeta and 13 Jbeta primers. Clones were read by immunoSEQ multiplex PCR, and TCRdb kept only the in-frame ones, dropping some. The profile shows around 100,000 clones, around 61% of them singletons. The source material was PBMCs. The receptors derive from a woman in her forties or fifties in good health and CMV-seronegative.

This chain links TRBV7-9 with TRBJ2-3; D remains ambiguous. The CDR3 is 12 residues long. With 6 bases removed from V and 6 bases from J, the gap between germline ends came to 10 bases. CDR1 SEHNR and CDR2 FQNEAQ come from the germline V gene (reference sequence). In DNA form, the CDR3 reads TGTGCCAGCAGTCCTATCGGGGATACGCAGTATTTT. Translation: CASSPIGDTQYF. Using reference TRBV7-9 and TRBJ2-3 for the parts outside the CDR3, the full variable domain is DTGVSQNPRHKITKRGQNVTFRCDPISEHNRLYWYRQTLGQGPEFLTYFQNEAQLEKSRLLSDRFSAERPKGSFSTLEIQRTEQGDSAMYLCASSPIGDTQYFGPGTRLTVL.

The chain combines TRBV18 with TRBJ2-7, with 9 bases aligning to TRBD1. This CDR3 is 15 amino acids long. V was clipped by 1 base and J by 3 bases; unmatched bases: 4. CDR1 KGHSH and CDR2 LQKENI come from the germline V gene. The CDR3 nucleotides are TGTGCCAGCTCACCACGGGGACAGGGAGACTACGAGCAGTACTTC. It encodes CASSPRGQGDYEQYF.

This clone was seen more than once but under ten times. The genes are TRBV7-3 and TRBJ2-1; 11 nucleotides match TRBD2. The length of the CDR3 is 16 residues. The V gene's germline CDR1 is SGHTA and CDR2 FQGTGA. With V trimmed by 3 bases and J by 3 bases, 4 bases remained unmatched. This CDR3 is CASSFDGTSGYNEQFF. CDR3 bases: TGTGCCAGCAGCTTCGACGGGACTAGCGGCTACAATGAGCAGTTCTTC.

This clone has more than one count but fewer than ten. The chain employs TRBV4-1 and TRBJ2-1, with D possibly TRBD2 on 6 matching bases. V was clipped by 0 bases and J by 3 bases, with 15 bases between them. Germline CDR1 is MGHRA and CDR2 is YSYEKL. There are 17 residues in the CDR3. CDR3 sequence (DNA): TGCGCCAGCAGCCAAGATTTCCTCAGCGGGCTCTACAATGAGCAGTTCTTC. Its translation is CASSQDFLSGLYNEQFF.

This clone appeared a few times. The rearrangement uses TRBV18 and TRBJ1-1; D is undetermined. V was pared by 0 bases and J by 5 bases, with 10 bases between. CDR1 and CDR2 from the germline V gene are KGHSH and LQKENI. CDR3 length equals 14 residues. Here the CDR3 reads CASSPPTLRTEAFF. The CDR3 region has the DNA TGTGCCAGCTCACCACCGACCTTGAGGACTGAAGCTTTCTTT.

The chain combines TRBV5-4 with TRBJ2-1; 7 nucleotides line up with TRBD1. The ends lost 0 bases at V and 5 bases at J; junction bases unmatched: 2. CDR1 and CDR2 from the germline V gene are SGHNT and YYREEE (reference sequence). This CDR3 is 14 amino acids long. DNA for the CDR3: TGTGCCAGCAGCTTGGTCCAGGGGGACAATGAGCAGTTCTTC. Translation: CASSLVQGDNEQFF.

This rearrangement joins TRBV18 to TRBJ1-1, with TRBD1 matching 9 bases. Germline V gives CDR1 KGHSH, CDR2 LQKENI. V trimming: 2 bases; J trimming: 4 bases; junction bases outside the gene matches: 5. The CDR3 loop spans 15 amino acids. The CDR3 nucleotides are TGTGCCAGCTCACCATCCGGGACAGGGACCACTGAAGCTTTCTTT. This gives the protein CASSPSGTGTTEAFF.

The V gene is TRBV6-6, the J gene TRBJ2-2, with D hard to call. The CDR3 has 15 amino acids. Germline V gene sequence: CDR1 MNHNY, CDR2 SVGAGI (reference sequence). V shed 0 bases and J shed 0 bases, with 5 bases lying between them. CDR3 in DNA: TGTGCCAGCAGTTACTCCCCAGCGAACACCGGGGAGCTGTTTTTT. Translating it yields CASSYSPANTGELFF.

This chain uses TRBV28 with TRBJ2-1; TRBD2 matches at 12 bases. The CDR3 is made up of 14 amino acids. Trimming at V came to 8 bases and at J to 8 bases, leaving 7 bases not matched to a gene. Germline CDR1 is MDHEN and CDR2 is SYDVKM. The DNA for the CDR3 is TGTGCCAGCCAGACTAGCGGGAGCCCCCATGAGCAGTTCTTC. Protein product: CASQTSGSPHEQFF.

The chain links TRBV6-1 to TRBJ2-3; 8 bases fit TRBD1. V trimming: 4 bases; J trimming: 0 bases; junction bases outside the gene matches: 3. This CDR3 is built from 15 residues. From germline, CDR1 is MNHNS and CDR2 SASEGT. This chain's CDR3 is CASSGTGGSTDTQYF. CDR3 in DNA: TGTGCCAGCAGTGGCACAGGGGGGAGCACAGATACGCAGTATTTT.